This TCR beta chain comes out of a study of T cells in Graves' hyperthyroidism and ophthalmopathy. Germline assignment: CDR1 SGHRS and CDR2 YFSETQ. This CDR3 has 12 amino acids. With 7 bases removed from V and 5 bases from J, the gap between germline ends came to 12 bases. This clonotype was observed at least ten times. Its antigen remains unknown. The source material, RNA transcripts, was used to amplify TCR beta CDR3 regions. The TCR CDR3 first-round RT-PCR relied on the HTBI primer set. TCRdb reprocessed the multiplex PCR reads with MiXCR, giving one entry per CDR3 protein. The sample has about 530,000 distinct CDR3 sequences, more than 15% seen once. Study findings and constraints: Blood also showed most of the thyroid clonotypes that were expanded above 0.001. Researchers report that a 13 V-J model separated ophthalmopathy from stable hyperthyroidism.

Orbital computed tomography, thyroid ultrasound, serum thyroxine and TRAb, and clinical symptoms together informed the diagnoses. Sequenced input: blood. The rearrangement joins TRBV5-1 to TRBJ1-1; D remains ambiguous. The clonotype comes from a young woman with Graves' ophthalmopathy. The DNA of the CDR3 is TGCGCCAGCTCCCTTTTTGGTACTGAAGCTTTCTTT. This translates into CASSLFGTEAFF.